The 5 T cell receptor beta chains below come from one sample, sequenced in a study of T cell changes during pregnancy in multiple sclerosis. Profiled with immunoSEQ multiplex PCR; TCRdb holds only in-frame clones, not every one. The table shows about 100,000 clones, with 92% occurring only once. The input for sequencing was peripheral blood, taken after pregnancy. All receptors come from a female donor with multiple sclerosis, enrolled in a pregnancy study.

The chain joins TRBV6-5 to TRBJ1-1; the match to TRBD1 covers 10 bases. Per the germline V gene, CDR1 is MNHEY and CDR2 is SVGAGI. The CDR3 covers 14 residues. The V and J ends lost 4 bases and 4 bases, in that order; junction bases with no gene match: 3. DNA of the CDR3: TGTGCCAGCAGTTCCGGGACAGGGGCCACTGAAGCTTTCTTT. As protein: CASSSGTGATEAFF.

CDR3 sequence: CASSLVKETQYF. CDR3 nucleotides: TGTGCCAGCAGCTTGGTTAAAGAGACCCAGTACTTC. The gene calls are TRBV5-6 and TRBJ2-5, with D unclear. Germline assignment: CDR1 SGHDT and CDR2 YYEEEE. V lost 0 bases, J lost 3 bases, and 3 bases lay in between. This CDR3 is built from 12 residues.

The chain uses TRBV7-3 and TRBJ2-1, with 11 bases fitting TRBD2. The ends lost 0 bases at V and 8 bases at J; junction bases unmatched: 3. The CDR3 contains 15 residues. Germline V lookup: CDR1 SGHTA, CDR2 FQGTGA. CDR3 sequence: CASSLTEGLADEQFF. The CDR3 nucleotides read TGTGCCAGCAGCTTAACTGAGGGACTAGCGGATGAGCAGTTCTTC.

This clone was found once. The rearrangement uses TRBV9 and TRBJ1-6; 9 nucleotides agree with TRBD1. Germline assignment: CDR1 SGDLS and CDR2 YYNGEE. V dropped 2 bases and J dropped 6; count of bases not matched to a gene: 3. The CDR3 covers 15 residues. The CDR3: CASSVGTGPNSPLHF. CDR3 DNA sequence: TGTGCCAGCAGCGTCGGGACAGGGCCTAATTCACCCCTCCACTTT.

In its sample, this clone was seen once. This chain links TRBV11-2 with TRBJ2-5; tentative D call: TRBD2 (5 bases). The germline V and J ends were trimmed by 5 bases and 5 bases, with 15 bases remaining between them. Germline V gives CDR1 SGHAT, CDR2 FQNNGV. The CDR3 runs 14 residues. In DNA form, the CDR3 reads TGTGCCAGCAGCAGGAGGACGCCGGGGGAGACCCAGTACTTC. This encodes CASSRRTPGETQYF.